This entry lists 30 T cell receptor beta chains sequenced from one sample in a study of T cells in Graves' hyperthyroidism and ophthalmopathy. Researchers took RNA transcripts and amplified the TCR beta CDR3 regions from them. RT-PCR in the first round (using the HTBI primer set) targeted the TCR CDR3. A single record per CDR3 protein comes from TCRdb applying MiXCR to the multiplex PCR reads. Altogether over 700,000 distinct CDR3 sequences are present, 35% being singletons, with the ten largest covering roughly 31%. The specimen was blood. Receptor source: a woman aged 40-49 years with Graves' hyperthyroidism.

The chain joins TRBV5-6 to TRBJ1-4; a weak D match, TRBD1 (5 bases). The CDR3 covers 16 residues. Germline loops: CDR1 SGHDT, CDR2 YYEEEE. The V end lost 1 base, the J end lost 8 bases, and 18 bases lay between the germline ends. CDR3 in DNA: TGTGCCAGCAGCTTGTTGGTTCGATCTAGGGACGAAAAACTGTTTTTT. Protein product: CASSLLVRSRDEKLFF.

In this sample, this clonotype turned up a few times. Likely a read error: the CDR3 ends without its conserved phenylalanine or tryptophan. This rearrangement joins TRBV7-9 to TRBJ2-5, with D perhaps being TRBD1 or TRBD2 (5 bases each). The CDR3 consists of 13 residues. Germline values: CDR1 SEHNR, CDR2 FQNEAQ (reference sequence). V was clipped by 1 base and J by 4 bases, with 7 bases between them. The DNA for the CDR3 is TGTGCCAGCAGCTTAGGAGGGGTAGAGACCCAGTACCTC. The encoded protein is CASSLGGVETQYL.

This clonotype was seen many times. V and J are TRBV5-1 and TRBJ2-2; D ambiguous. Germline V gives CDR1 SGHRS, CDR2 YFSETQ. This CDR3 contains 15 residues. V was clipped by 4 bases and J by 6 bases, with 16 bases between them. The CDR3 region has the DNA TGCGCCAGCAGCGTGGCGACTGCGATCCCCGGGGAGCTGTTTTTT. Its translation: CASSVATAIPGELFF.

This clonotype was counted once. This chain joins TRBV7-2 and TRBJ2-3; the D is unclear. This CDR3 spans 13 amino acids. Trimming removed 6 bases from V and 5 bases from J, with 12 bases in between. Germline lookup yields CDR1 SGHTA and CDR2 FQGNSA. CDR3 in amino acids: CASSFSQVDTQYF. The CDR3 nucleotides are TGTGCCAGCAGTTTCTCTCAGGTAGATACGCAGTATTTT.

This rearrangement joins TRBV5-1 to TRBJ1-4; D may be TRBD1 (6 bases). V lost 4 bases and J 3 bases, leaving 10 bases between the germline ends. The CDR3 covers 14 residues. CDR1 and CDR2 from the germline V gene are SGHRS and YFSETQ. This CDR3 reads CASSGGEANEKLFF. CDR3 nucleotide sequence: TGCGCCAGCAGCGGGGGCGAAGCTAATGAAAAACTGTTTTTT.

This clonotype has just a few counts. The chain couples TRBV12-3 or TRBV12-4 to TRBJ1-3; TRBD1 agrees at 7 bases. V was clipped by 3 bases and J by 3 bases; unmatched bases: 8. The CDR3 extends over 16 amino acids. The CDR3 sequence is CASSLLGGAGGNTIYF. CDR3 coding DNA: TGTGCCAGCAGTTTGTTAGGGGGCGCTGGTGGAAACACCATATATTTT.

The chain has TRBV4-1 and TRBJ1-6; TRBD1 agrees at 11 bases. The V segment lost 3 bases and the J segment 9 bases; nucleotides outside the gene matches: 13. The CDR3 totals 18 residues. The germline CDR1 and CDR2 sequences are MGHRA and YSYEKL. The CDR3 protein is CASSQRGQGADFGSPLHF. In DNA, the CDR3 is TGCGCCAGCAGCCAGCGAGGACAGGGGGCGGACTTTGGTTCACCCCTCCACTTT.

This chain links TRBV19 with TRBJ1-2; D is ambiguous. The CDR3 loop spans 12 amino acids. Trimming took 3 bases from V and 6 from J, leaving 8 bases between them. Germline V gene data show CDR1 as LNHDA and CDR2 as SQIVND (reference sequence). The CDR3 region is CASSIRTDGYTF. DNA of the CDR3: TGTGCCAGTAGTATTCGGACGGATGGCTACACCTTC.

The rearrangement joins TRBV5-4 to TRBJ1-2; 8 bases line up with TRBD1. The J segment lost 7 bases and the V segment lost 4 bases, leaving 6 bases of the junction unmatched. Germline lookup yields CDR1 SGHNT and CDR2 YYREEE (reference sequence). CDR3 length: 13 amino acids. The CDR3 DNA sequence: TGTGCCAGCAGCCCAGGGGGCTACGGTGGCTACACCTTC. Amino acid sequence: CASSPGGYGGYTF. The variable domain in full, completed from reference TRBV5-4 and TRBJ1-2, reads ETGVTQSPTHLIKTRGQQVTLRCSSQSGHNTVSWYQQALGQGPQFIFQYYREEENGRGNFPPRFSGLQFPNYSSELNVNALELDDSALYLCASSPGGYGGYTFGSGTRLTVV.

This clonotype came up many times. V usage is TRBV20-1 and J usage is TRBJ1-2; unclear D gene. The CDR3 covers 15 residues. The V and J ends lost 1 base and 4 bases respectively, with 16 bases between them. Germline CDR1 is DFQATT and CDR2 is SNEGSKA (reference sequence). This chain's CDR3 is CSARGAEIIGYGYTF. CDR3 sequence (DNA): TGCAGTGCTAGAGGTGCGGAGATAATTGGCTATGGCTACACCTTC.

Many counts were recorded for this clonotype. The chain is built from TRBV7-9 and TRBJ1-6; possible D gene TRBD1, 5 bases. Germline values: CDR1 SEHNR, CDR2 FQNEAQ (reference sequence). Trimming pared 0 bases from V and 0 bases from J, leaving 12 bases between. CDR3 length equals 18 residues. The CDR3 protein is CASSLAPRASSYNSPLHF. The CDR3 nucleotides are TGTGCCAGCAGCTTAGCTCCCAGGGCAAGCTCCTATAATTCACCCCTCCACTTT.

In regard to this clonotype: A much more abundant neighbour one base away suggests this may be a read error. The chain links TRBV2 to TRBJ1-2; 8 bases are a match to TRBD1. CDR1 is SNHLY, CDR2 FYNNEI, per germline. The length of the CDR3 is 15 residues. As DNA, the CDR3 is TGTGCCAACAGTGAACGGACAGGGATGGTCTATGGCTACACCTTC. This codes for CANSERTGMVYGYTF.

CDR3 bases: TGTGCCAGCATGAAGAGGGGAGGTGGCGGGGTGGAGACCCAGTACTTC. Protein: CASMKRGGGGVETQYF. The chain links TRBV10-3 to TRBJ2-5, with D possibly matching TRBD2 (6 bases). Trimming pared 10 bases from V and 5 bases from J, leaving 26 bases between. The CDR3 runs 16 residues. Germline CDR1 and CDR2: ENHRY and SYGVKD.

The table lists this clonotype with a count of one. V usage is TRBV2 and J usage is TRBJ2-7; tentative D call: TRBD1 (6 bases). Trimming left V 6 bases short and J 6 bases short, with 21 bases between. The CDR3 length is 15 residues. Germline CDR1 reads SNHLY; CDR2 reads FYNNEI. The CDR3: CASREQGFDVGEQYF. The CDR3 DNA follows: TGTGCCAGCAGAGAACAGGGCTTTGATGTAGGCGAGCAGTACTTC.

This clonotype was recorded at least ten times. DNA of the CDR3: TGTGCCATCAGTGTCTCGGGGTCCGAGGCCCAGTACTTC. As protein: CAISVSGSEAQYF. The chain joins TRBV10-3 to TRBJ2-5, with D perhaps TRBD2 (5 bases). Between the trimmed V and J ends, which lost 4 bases and 9 bases, there was a span of 15 bases. The CDR3 totals 13 residues. Germline assignment: CDR1 ENHRY and CDR2 SYGVKD.

This clonotype has just one count. The chain combines TRBV2 with TRBJ2-7; D might be TRBD1 or TRBD2, each matching 5 bases. Germline CDR1 reads SNHLY; CDR2 reads FYNNEI. The ends were cut back, 6 bases at V and 4 bases at J, with 19 bases in the middle. The CDR3 totals 15 residues. This CDR3 reads CASRLDPLGEYEQYF. CDR3 coding DNA: TGTGCCAGCAGACTGGACCCATTGGGGGAGTACGAGCAGTACTTC.

This clonotype was recorded at least ten times. The genes are TRBV7-2 and TRBJ1-1; D call uncertain. V lost 5 bases and J lost 2, with 12 bases in between. There are 14 residues in the CDR3. Germline V gene sequence: CDR1 SGHTA, CDR2 FQGNSA. DNA for the CDR3: TGTGCCAGCAGCAGAGGATCGGTAAACACTGAAGCTTTCTTT. Translating it yields CASSRGSVNTEAFF.

The chain links TRBV5-5 to TRBJ1-6, with D uncertain. CDR1 and CDR2 from the germline V gene are SGHKS and YYEKEE (reference sequence). The CDR3 has 16 residues. Between the trimmed V and J ends, which lost 4 bases and 10 bases, there was a span of 21 bases. Written as DNA, the CDR3 is TGTGCCAGCAGCCAAGATCGTTGGCAGAGACAATCACCCCTCCACTTT. This translates into CASSQDRWQRQSPLHF. Filled out from reference TRBV5-5 and TRBJ1-6, the complete variable domain reads DAGVTQSPTHLIKTRGQQVTLRCSPISGHKSVSWYQQVLGQGPQFIFQYYEKEERGRGNFPDRFSARQFPNYSSELNVNALLLGDSALYLCASSQDRWQRQSPLHFGNGTRLTVT.

The V and J genes are TRBV11-1 and TRBJ2-2; unclear D gene. Looked up from germline, CDR1 is SGHAT and CDR2 is FQDESV (reference sequence). Trimming removed 7 bases at V and 0 bases at J, with 9 bases between. This CDR3 spans 14 amino acids. The CDR3 spells CASKAAPNTGELFF. The CDR3 nucleotides read TGTGCCAGCAAGGCGGCCCCGAACACCGGGGAGCTGTTTTTT.

CDR3 DNA: TGTGCCAGCAGCGTAGGAGGCTTGTACAGGGAGAACTATGGCTACACCTTC. It codes for CASSVGGLYRENYGYTF. V gene TRBV9 combines with J gene TRBJ1-2; TRBD1 might be the D (6 bases). The CDR3 extends over 17 amino acids. Trimming removed 0 bases from V and 2 bases from J, with 17 bases in between. Germline CDR1 SGDLS, CDR2 YYNGEE.

The V and J genes are TRBV29-1 and TRBJ2-7; D may correspond to TRBD1 or TRBD2 (5 bases each). Trimming pared 7 bases from V and 5 bases from J, leaving 9 bases between. CDR3 length: 10 amino acids. Germline CDR1 reads SQVTM; CDR2 reads ANQGSEA. CDR3 in amino acids: CSARDHEQYF. Here the CDR3 DNA reads TGCAGCGCCCGGGACCACGAGCAGTACTTC.

Notes on this clonotype: The junction departs from the called germline gene at one end, perhaps through a read error. The gene calls are TRBV15 and TRBJ1-4; perhaps TRBD1 as D (5 bases). The CDR3 is 11 amino acids. Germline V lookup: CDR1 LNHNV, CDR2 YYDKDF (reference sequence). The CDR3 protein is CATSRDLGTSF. In nucleotides, the CDR3 is TGTGCCACCAGCAGAGATCTCGGGACCTCCTTT.

This clonotype came up many times. The chain employs TRBV5-6 and TRBJ1-3; TRBD1 might be the D (6 bases). This CDR3 contains 14 residues. Germline V gives CDR1 SGHDT, CDR2 YYEEEE. V gave up 4 bases and J gave up 1 base, with 9 bases separating them. CDR3 sequence reads: CASSGTGSGNTIYF. In DNA form, the CDR3 reads TGTGCCAGCAGCGGAACAGGGTCTGGAAACACCATATATTTT.

The J gene is TRBJ1-5, the V gene TRBV6-1; tentatively, D is TRBD1 (6 bases). Germline V gene data show CDR1 as MNHNS and CDR2 as SASEGT. The V end lost 2 bases, the J end lost 0 bases, and 8 bases lay between the germline ends. The CDR3 spans 15 residues. CDR3 in amino acids: CASSELQGSNQPQHF. Here the CDR3 DNA reads TGTGCCAGCAGTGAACTACAGGGTAGCAATCAGCCCCAGCATTTT.

This clonotype was counted only a few times. The chain recombines TRBV7-2 with TRBJ2-7; 9 bases match TRBD1. The CDR3 runs to 15 residues. V shed 3 bases, J shed 3 bases, and the junction held 6 bases outside the gene matches. Germline CDR1 and CDR2: SGHTA and FQGNSA. The CDR3 protein is CASSLGEGQGYEQYF. CDR3 DNA sequence: TGTGCCAGCAGCTTGGGAGAGGGACAGGGCTACGAGCAGTACTTC.

The rearrangement joins TRBV10-3 to TRBJ1-5, with no clear D. V dropped 10 bases and J dropped 7 bases, with 14 bases sitting between them. Germline V gene lookup returns CDR1 ENHRY and CDR2 SYGVKD. CDR3 length: 12 residues. CDR3 sequence (DNA): TGTGCCACCGTCCTCGACGGGCAGCCCCAGCATTTT. This translates into CATVLDGQPQHF.

With respect to this clonotype: Sequence at one end of the junction differs from germline and may be a read error. The chain couples TRBV10-1 to TRBJ1-4; no clear D gene. The CDR3 covers 16 residues. Germline values: CDR1 WNHNN, CDR2 SYGVQD (reference sequence). CDR3 residues: CASIDRQEATSEKLFF. CDR3 in DNA: TGCGCCAGCATCGACCGCCAAGAGGCAACTAGTGAAAAACTGTTTTTT.

V gene TRBV20-1 combines with J gene TRBJ1-2; 8 bases fit TRBD1. The CDR3 totals 12 residues. The germline V gene encodes CDR1 DFQATT and CDR2 SNEGSKA (reference sequence). Germline trimming cut 6 bases from V and 4 bases from J; bases unmatched to any gene: 4. CDR3 protein: CSAKDRAYGYTF. The CDR3 DNA is TGCAGTGCAAAGGACAGGGCCTATGGCTACACCTTC.

This clonotype was found many times. The chain carries TRBV5-1 and TRBJ2-7, with TRBD2 matching over 7 bases. V trimming: 4 bases; J trimming: 2 bases; junction bases outside the gene matches: 9. In germline, CDR1 is SGHRS, CDR2 YFSETQ. There are 15 residues in the CDR3. CDR3 nucleotide sequence: TGCGCCAGCAGCCGACCGGGACTACCTCCCTACGAGCAGTACTTC. The encoded protein is CASSRPGLPPYEQYF.

A note on this clonotype: At one of its ends the junction is not consistent with the germline gene, which may arise from a read error. V and J are TRBV6-1 and TRBJ2-5; the match to TRBD1 covers 10 bases. CDR1 is MNHNS and CDR2 is SASEGT in the germline V gene. The CDR3 has 15 residues. In nucleotides, the CDR3 is TGTGCCATCAGTCTCGGGACAGGGGAGCAAGAGACCCAGTACTTC. It translates to CAISLGTGEQETQYF.